This T cell receptor (beta chain) was obtained from a study of shared clonotypes between healthy human individuals (dated by TCRdb to the early 2020s). At the level of the whole study: A couple of women and three men aged 18 to 49 years were included in the cohort. To increase sequencing depth and limit assay-specific biases, different laboratories used diverse techniques to prepare libraries and sequence TCR repertoires. Leukapheresis yielded between about 0.9 and 9.5 billion PBMCs per donor. For each donor, three plates each were used for CD4 naive and CD4 memory, two plates were used for CD8 naive, and one plate was used for CD8 memory. The study deeply sequenced blood TCR repertoires of about 5 healthy adults to estimate repertoire size and the extent of clonotype sharing between individuals.

Using the deep immunoSEQ assay, TCR CDR3 regions were amplified from genomic DNA by multiplex PCR. Genomic DNA extracted from each cell subset was distributed evenly over all wells of several immunoSEQ 96-well plates, and each plate served as one replicate. For sorted subsets, about 200 ng genomic DNA, equal to about 30,000 T cell genomes, was loaded into each replicate PCR. The purified libraries were quantified using a Qubit 3.0 fluorometer, sized with a Bioanalyzer 2100, and then quantified again using the KAPA Library Quantification kit. Every immunoSEQ 96-well plate was sequenced on a dedicated single-read 150-cycle Illumina NextSeq 550 flow cell. Per the authors' processing: Because the immunoSEQ output held only junctional sequences and lacked quality scores, the filtering could not match the filtering applied to full-length reads. Sequences were annotated with PyIR, a Python wrapper for IgBLAST v1.9, and V/J genes and CDR3 were assigned using IMGT germline references. Reads were filtered out if the reads had weak V/J assignments (E-value above 1e-6), no CDR3, stop codons, out-of-frame junctions, or ambiguous translated residues. V3J clonotypes were defined by identical inferred V gene, J gene, and CDR3 amino acid sequence. The percentage overlap between two repertoires was calculated by dividing the number of shared unique clonotypes by the size of the smaller repertoire. Three approaches were used to assess repertoire richness: RTK rarefaction, the Chao1 estimator, and Recon v2.1 estimates of unobserved clonotypes. Generation probabilities were computed with OLGA for all TCRbeta clonotypes obtained by the gDNA method from several donors. TCRdb re-hosts the immuneACCESS table, in-frame sequences only. Its copies lack some clones; in the studies checked, an unresolved V gene accounts for under half of them, and the cause for the rest is not known. That table supplies the V and J calls and clone size; D and trimming were determined from the DNA. The table for this sample lists roughly 1,000,000 clones; around 78% of them were counted only once. The ten largest clones represent roughly 0.61% of the sample.

In regard to this clone: Its recognized antigen is unknown. A much larger clone sits a single nucleotide away, making a read error possible. The sample has other DNA sequences that encode this CDR3 too.

Healthy HIV-negative adults with no recently reported acute infections or vaccinations were included as donors. Every donor was a Caucasian adult living in Nashville, Tennessee, USA. CD4+ T cells were enriched by magnetic negative selection, after which naive cells were positively selected on CD45RA and the negative fraction was taken as the memory subset. Blood was collected by leukapheresis, and PBMCs were isolated by Ficoll-Histopaque density gradient centrifugation and then cryopreserved in liquid nitrogen vapor phase. Purity and quantity of every magnetically sorted T cell population were checked by analytical flow cytometry. Each sorted fraction had its genomic DNA isolated and then quantified by UV absorbance on a Nanodrop 2000c. The paper's findings and limits, for the study overall: Compared with non-shared clonotypes, clonotypes shared by all four sorted-subset donors had higher generation probabilities. Even with the large sequencing depth, rarefaction of the sorted-subset datasets indicated that sequencing was incomplete. About 4.5% of naive CD4, 3.5% of naive CD8, about 2.4% of memory CD4, and about 0.4% of memory CD8 clonotypes were shared across several donors. Only blood was sampled, and tissue TCR repertoires likely differ from those in blood. The genetic and exposure-history diversity represented was limited by the small number of donors. Pairwise subsampling indicated that sequencing depth was expected to affect the degree of clonotype sharing among donors. Naive subsets generally had larger estimated clonotype richness than memory subsets.

CDR1 SGHTA and CDR2 FQGNSA were looked up in the germline V gene. Trimming removed 5 bases from V and 5 bases from J, leaving 10 bases between the germline ends. The CDR3, from cysteine to phenylalanine, totals 13 residues. Only the CDR3 part of the read is kept: 39 bases, read in frame from the first base. The sequence joins TRBV7-2 to TRBJ1-5, with a weak D call of TRBD1 (6 bases match). Sequencing was carried out using memory CD4+ T cells from PBMCs. The cell subset or site label of this sample denotes: CD45RA-negative fraction. The TCR comes from a man aged 18 to 35 in good health. Some clones in this sample may be carry-over from other donors' samples. The CDR3 sequence is CASSPYRDQPQHF. The DNA sequence is as follows: TGTGCCAGCAGCCCTTACAGGGATCAGCCCCAGCATTTT. Full variable domain (CDR3 extended with the reference TRBV7-2 and TRBJ1-5 proteins): GAGVSQSPSNKVTEKGKDVELRCDPISGHTALYWYRQSLGQGLEFLIYFQGNSAPDKSGLPSDRFSAERTGGSVSTLTIQRTQQEDSAVYLCASSPYRDQPQHFGDGTRLSIL.